This entry lists 12 T cell receptor beta chains sequenced from one sample in a study of cytomegalovirus exposure and HLA in healthy donors. PCR involved 60 Vbeta and 13 Jbeta primers. Profiling relied on immunoSEQ multiplex PCR, and the TCRdb table lists in-frame clones only, not all of them. The sample has 140,000 to 150,000 clones; roughly three quarters are singletons. Sequencing was carried out using PBMCs. The receptor set was obtained from a man in his 60s in good health and CMV-seronegative.

The chain links TRBV5-4 to TRBJ2-3, with 9 bases that match TRBD1. Germline V gene lookup returns CDR1 SGHNT and CDR2 YYREEE (reference sequence). Trimming removed 4 bases from V and 4 bases from J; junction bases left unmatched: 10. The CDR3 extends over 16 amino acids. This CDR3 is CASSTGRQGGADTQYF. The CDR3 region has the DNA TGTGCCAGCAGCACCGGGAGACAGGGGGGGGCAGATACGCAGTATTTT.

This chain joins TRBV5-6 and TRBJ2-5; TRBD2 is a possible D gene (6 bases). The CDR3 totals 14 residues. Per the germline V gene, CDR1 is SGHDT and CDR2 is YYEEEE. Trimming pared 4 bases from V and 0 bases from J, leaving 10 bases between. Here the CDR3 DNA reads TGTGCCAGCAGCCCCGGGACTTACCAAGAGACCCAGTACTTC. Amino acids: CASSPGTYQETQYF.

In this sample, this clone turned up a few times. The rearrangement joins TRBV4-1 to TRBJ2-5; 12 bases line up with TRBD2. The germline V gene has CDR1 MGHRA and CDR2 YSYEKL. The CDR3 runs to 19 residues. The ends lost 5 bases at V and 2 bases at J; junction bases unmatched: 15. CDR3 amino acids: CASSYLGLAGLTIQETQYF. CDR3 sequence (DNA): TGCGCCAGCAGCTACCTTGGACTAGCGGGACTTACCATACAAGAGACCCAGTACTTC.

The chain employs TRBV5-4 and TRBJ2-6; D may be TRBD1 (6 bases). This CDR3 has 15 amino acids. Between the trimmed V and J ends, which lost 5 bases and 2 bases, there was a span of 11 bases. Germline V gene lookup returns CDR1 SGHNT and CDR2 YYREEE (reference sequence). The CDR3 DNA sequence: TGTGCCAGCAGACAAGGGGGACCTGGGGCCAACGTCCTGACTTTC. Its translation is CASRQGGPGANVLTF.

This chain joins TRBV6-6 and TRBJ1-5; a possible D gene is TRBD1 (5 bases). The germline gives CDR1 MNHNY, CDR2 SVGAGI (reference sequence). There are 14 residues in the CDR3. V was trimmed by 5 bases and J by 1 base, leaving 9 bases between them. CDR3 bases: TGTGCCAGCAGTCCCGGGGGGAGCAATCAGCCCCAGCATTTT. Translated: CASSPGGSNQPQHF.

V usage is TRBV5-4 and J usage is TRBJ2-2, with 11 bases matching TRBD2. Germline V gene lookup returns CDR1 SGHNT and CDR2 YYREEE (reference sequence). This CDR3 has 17 residues. V shed 3 bases and J 7 bases; nucleotides not matched to a gene: 11. DNA for the CDR3: TGTGCCAGCAGCTCGTTTAGCGGGAGGGCTAGTAACGGGGAGCTGTTTTTT. This translates into CASSSFSGRASNGELFF.

This chain connects TRBV27 to TRBJ1-1, with a possible D match to TRBD1 (5 bases). V dropped 8 bases and J dropped 6 bases, with 16 bases sitting between them. The CDR3 spans 13 residues. From germline, CDR1 is MNHEY and CDR2 SMNVEV (reference sequence). The CDR3 DNA is TGTGCCAGCTTCTCCGCCGTAGGGGCTGAAGCTTTCTTT. It yields the protein CASFSAVGAEAFF.

The chain employs TRBV4-2 and TRBJ2-7, with TRBD1 matching 9 bases. CDR3 length: 18 residues. V lost 0 bases, J lost 3 bases, and 12 bases stayed unmatched. Germline assignment: CDR1 LGHNA and CDR2 YNFKEQ. The CDR3 DNA reads as TGTGCCAGCAGCCAAGATTTTACGGGACAGGGACTCTTCTACGAGCAGTACTTC. Protein: CASSQDFTGQGLFYEQYF.

CDR3: CASSQGPGGTSGRLSTDTQYF. In DNA, the CDR3 is TGTGCCAGCAGCCAAGGGCCCGGGGGGACTAGCGGGAGGTTGAGTACAGATACGCAGTATTTT. V is TRBV4-2 and J is TRBJ2-3, with 15 bases fitting TRBD2. With 1 base clipped from V and 3 bases from J, the junction kept 14 bases outside the gene matches. The CDR3 is 21 residues long. Germline V gene data show CDR1 as LGHNA and CDR2 as YNFKEQ.

This clone occurred once. The rearrangement joins TRBV7-9 to TRBJ2-5; the D is unclear. Germline CDR1 SEHNR, CDR2 FQNEAQ (reference sequence). The CDR3 is made up of 11 amino acids. Between the trimmed V and J ends, which lost 6 bases and 10 bases, there was a span of 12 bases. This CDR3 is CASSDTELQYF. For the CDR3, the DNA is TGTGCCAGCAGTGACACTGAGCTCCAGTACTTC.

The chain combines TRBV28 with TRBJ2-5; 7 bases fit TRBD2. CDR3 length: 14 amino acids. J lost 5 bases, V lost 7 bases, and 10 bases had no gene match. Germline assignment: CDR1 MDHEN and CDR2 SYDVKM. The CDR3 loop is CASKGAGALETQYF. The CDR3 DNA sequence: TGTGCCAGCAAAGGGGCGGGAGCCTTGGAGACCCAGTACTTC.

The rearrangement joins TRBV30 to TRBJ2-7; 12 bases map to TRBD1. The CDR3 totals 14 residues. After removal of 4 bases from V and 5 bases from J, the junction contained 6 bases not matched to a gene. Germline values: CDR1 GTSNPN, CDR2 SVGIG (reference sequence). DNA for the CDR3: TGTGCCTGGACTCCGGGACAGGGGGCCGACGAGCAGTACTTC. It is translated as CAWTPGQGADEQYF.